This T cell receptor beta chain was obtained from a study of OX40 agonist ivuxolimab in advanced cancers. Whole-study results and caveats: At 0.1 to 3.0 mg/kg, clonal expansion of CD4+ and CD8+ blood T cells had occurred by week 6.

Autoimmune disease history or systemic immunosuppression disqualified patients. The CDR3 runs to 14 residues. Germline V lookup: CDR1 MNHNS, CDR2 SASEGT. Trimming took off 2 bases at V and 5 bases at J, with 12 bases between the two ends. To note about this clone: Its antigen remains unidentified.

Clones were sequenced by immunoSEQ multiplex PCR, and TCRdb holds only the in-frame ones, with some missing. This table has 70,000 or so clones, around 87% appearing once. The genes are TRBV6-1 and TRBJ1-1; no clear D gene. This clonotype was obtained from an adult with an advanced solid tumor such as melanoma, head and neck, liver or kidney cancer. The sequences come from CD4+ or CD8+ T cells sorted from blood, collected in a trial of the OX40 agonist ivuxolimab. In nucleotides, the CDR3 is TGTGCCAGCAGTGAAAGAGACTTGGGGACTGAAGCTTTCTTT. As protein: CASSERDLGTEAFF.